The T cell receptor (beta chain) described here comes from a study of cytomegalovirus exposure and HLA in healthy donors. Study results and caveats: A later analysis reportedly found that, within productive TCRs, an Asian-associated ancestry cluster had fewer N-insertions than the mean observed across the roughly 700 donors.

This clone was counted a few times. What it binds is not known. This CDR3 has 16 residues. Trimming took off 0 bases at V and 0 bases at J, with 10 bases between the two ends. Germline CDR1 is SGHRS and CDR2 is YFSETQ. The PCR employed 60 Vbeta primers together with 13 Jbeta primers. The data were produced by immunoSEQ multiplex PCR, yet TCRdb's version contains in-frame clones alone and is incomplete. The data contain almost 200,000 clones, around 76% of them singletons. The sample was PBMCs. This sequence joins TRBV5-1 and TRBJ2-1; D may be TRBD2 (5 bases). This TCR came from a man younger than 40 in good health and CMV-seronegative. CDR3 DNA: TGCGCCAGCAGCTTGGTGAGCGGTAGCTCCTACAATGAGCAGTTCTTC. It specifies CASSLVSGSSYNEQFF.